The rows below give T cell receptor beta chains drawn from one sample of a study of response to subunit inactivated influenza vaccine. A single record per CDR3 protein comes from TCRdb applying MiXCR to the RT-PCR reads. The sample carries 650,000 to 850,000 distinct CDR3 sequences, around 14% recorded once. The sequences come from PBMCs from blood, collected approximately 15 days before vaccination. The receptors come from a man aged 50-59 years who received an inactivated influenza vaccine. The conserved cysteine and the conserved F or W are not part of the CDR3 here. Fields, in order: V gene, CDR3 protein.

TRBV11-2	ASSLEPGVTEAF
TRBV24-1	ATSDRSGTSWNEQF
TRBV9	ASSVDGHYYEQY
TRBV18	ASSPPALMSNEQF
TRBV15	ATSRDQVGTPGADTQY
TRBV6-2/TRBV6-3	ASSYSTDYYEQY
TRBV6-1	ASSLRDGYNEQF
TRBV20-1	SASDRAGYGYT
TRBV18	ASSQGRPNTEAF
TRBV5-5	ASSFMGPTYEQY
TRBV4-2	ASSQELEASEKLF
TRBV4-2	ASSQEEWSRALNEQF
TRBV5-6	ASSLDPSGNTIY
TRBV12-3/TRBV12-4	ASSLSAVNYEQY
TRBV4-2	ASSQVGGSGELF
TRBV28	ASSLLDRDNGYT
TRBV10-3	AISESGGETSTDTQY
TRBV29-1	SATVGQTEAF
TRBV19	ASSSRSGPYEQY
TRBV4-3	ASSQDPNLAGAYNEQF
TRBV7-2	ASSLVGTHSTDTQY
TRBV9	ASSVAGGTNHEQY
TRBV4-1	ASSQEGDITSTDTQY
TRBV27	ASSLYTANTGELF
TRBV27	ASSRGAGTGSEKLF
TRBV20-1	SARDGGSTDTQY
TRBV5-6	ASSFIGGANVLT
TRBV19	ATSIDRGTEAF
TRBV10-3	AISEDRIGQPQH
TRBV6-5	ASSSHRTSGTQY
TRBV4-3	ASSQDLRGKNIQY
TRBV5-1	ASSLDYNTEAF
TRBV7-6	ASSLARVETQY
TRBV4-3	ASRRTSWNTGELF
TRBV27	ASRSSGTEFYGYT
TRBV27	ASANIAGASYNEQF
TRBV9	ASSVDGRVGNQPQH
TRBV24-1	ATSAPGLADRADTQY
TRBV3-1	ASSQTMKGSEAF
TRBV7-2	ASSLDWEEGYT
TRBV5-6	ASSLGLAEGKQF
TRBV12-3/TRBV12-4	ASSFIGTGELF
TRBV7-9	ASSLTLQLVCNEQF
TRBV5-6	ASSQPSGWNTGELF